This T cell receptor beta chain comes out of a study of patients and donors after allogeneic stem cell transplantation. The CDR3 covers 16 residues. Looked up from germline, CDR1 is LGHNT and CDR2 is FRNRAP. The V gene end was trimmed by 5 bases and the J gene end by 0 bases; junction bases not matched to a gene: 9. One entry per CDR3 protein results from TCRdb running MiXCR on the RT-PCR reads. The profile shows about 110,000 distinct CDR3 sequences, less than 45% of them singletons. The rearrangement links TRBV12-5 to TRBJ1-1; 7 bases map to TRBD1. The TCR originated in a human donor who was either an allogeneic HSCT recipient or a stem cell or donor lymphocyte infusion donor (not recorded which). It is not recorded whose cells these are; they may come from a transplant donor. Sequenced input: blood, either unsorted or a sorted T cell fraction (not recorded which). DNA for the CDR3: TGTGCTAGTGGTGTTACCGCCGGGACAGTGAACACTGAAGCTTTCTTT. Translating gives CASGVTAGTVNTEAFF.